A selection of T cell receptor beta chains follows, all from one sample in a study of vaccination effects on CD4 cells after COVID-19. The antigens these receptors bind are not known. Data came from immunoSEQ multiplex PCR; TCRdb stores just in-frame clones and leaves some out. The profile shows about 30,000 clones, 80% of them singletons. The source was CD4+ T cells from PBMCs cultured with SARS-CoV-2 spike peptides, collected after COVID-19 vaccination. The receptors were gathered from a human donor who received a COVID-19 vaccine. Some clones in this sample may be carry-over from other donors' samples. The CDR3 runs from the conserved cysteine through the conserved F or W. A D gene is named only where the DNA matches it firmly. The size field is filled for only some rows; it gives once, few, many or a size class.

V gene: TRBV6-4; clone size: .; J gene: TRBJ2-5; D gene: .; CDR3 protein: CASSDSSTGNRGTQYF; CDR3 DNA: TGTGCCAGCAGTGACTCGAGTACAGGGAATCGGGGGACCCAGTACTTC
V gene: TRBV24-1; clone size: once; J gene: TRBJ1-5; D gene: .; CDR3 protein: CATSRGVNQPQHF; CDR3 DNA: TGTGCCACCAGTCGTGGCGTCAATCAGCCCCAGCATTTT
V gene: TRBV19; clone size: once; J gene: TRBJ2-1; D gene: .; CDR3 protein: CATTQGLTPNEQFF; CDR3 DNA: TGTGCCACCACACAGGGTTTGACCCCCAATGAGCAGTTCTTC
V gene: TRBV18; clone size: .; J gene: TRBJ2-1; D gene: .; CDR3 protein: CASSAGTIPYNEQFF; CDR3 DNA: TGTGCCAGCTCAGCCGGGACCATCCCCTACAATGAGCAGTTCTTC
V gene: TRBV6-2/TRBV6-3; clone size: .; J gene: TRBJ1-1; D gene: .; CDR3 protein: CASSSSGMNTEAFF; CDR3 DNA: .
V gene: TRBV7-2; clone size: .; J gene: TRBJ2-2; D gene: .; CDR3 protein: CASSSRLGRGELFF; CDR3 DNA: TGTGCCAGCAGCTCCCGACTGGGTCGCGGGGAGCTGTTTTTT
V gene: TRBV2; clone size: .; J gene: TRBJ2-4; D gene: .; CDR3 protein: CASKTDRQLNIQYF; CDR3 DNA: TGTGCCAGCAAAACCGATCGACAGTTAAACATTCAGTACTTC
V gene: TRBV2; clone size: once; J gene: TRBJ1-2; D gene: .; CDR3 protein: CASSLGSYGYTF; CDR3 DNA: TGTGCCAGCAGCCTGGGGTCCTATGGCTACACCTTC
V gene: TRBV6-5; clone size: .; J gene: TRBJ1-4; D gene: .; CDR3 protein: CASSNQGWTNEKLFF; CDR3 DNA: TGTGCCAGCAGTAACCAGGGTTGGACTAATGAAAAACTGTTTTTT
V gene: TRBV4-1; clone size: few; J gene: TRBJ1-6; D gene: .; CDR3 protein: CASSQAYREKALYNSPLHF; CDR3 DNA: TGCGCCAGCAGCCAGGCTTACCGGGAAAAGGCCCTTTATAATTCACCCCTCCACTTT
V gene: TRBV18; clone size: once; J gene: TRBJ2-5; D gene: TRBD2; CDR3 protein: CASSPGTSEETQYF; CDR3 DNA: TGTGCCAGCTCACCGGGGACTAGCGAAGAGACCCAGTACTTC
V gene: TRBV19; clone size: .; J gene: TRBJ2-4; D gene: .; CDR3 protein: CASSMRGTVAKNIQYF; CDR3 DNA: TGTGCCAGTAGTATGAGGGGAACCGTAGCCAAAAACATTCAGTACTTC
V gene: TRBV6-5; clone size: once; J gene: TRBJ1-4; D gene: TRBD1; CDR3 protein: CASRRDRGEEKLFF; CDR3 DNA: TGTGCCAGCAGACGGGACAGGGGGGAGGAAAAACTGTTTTTT
V gene: TRBV6-2/TRBV6-3; clone size: .; J gene: TRBJ2-4; D gene: .; CDR3 protein: CASSYSGRKNIQYF; CDR3 DNA: TGTGCCAGCAGTTACTCGGGCAGAAAAAACATTCAGTACTTC
V gene: TRBV7-2; clone size: .; J gene: TRBJ1-2; D gene: .; CDR3 protein: CASSSLRGSDGYTF; CDR3 DNA: TGTGCCAGCAGCTCCCTCAGGGGCTCGGATGGCTACACCTTC
V gene: TRBV7-9; clone size: .; J gene: TRBJ2-3; D gene: TRBD1; CDR3 protein: CASSLDRAGADTQYF; CDR3 DNA: TGTGCCAGCAGTCTAGACAGGGCCGGCGCAGATACGCAGTATTTT
V gene: TRBV19; clone size: .; J gene: TRBJ1-1; D gene: .; CDR3 protein: CASSTVRDLGTEAFF; CDR3 DNA: TGTGCCAGTAGTACTGTTAGGGACCTGGGCACTGAAGCTTTCTTT
V gene: TRBV5-1; clone size: once; J gene: TRBJ2-5; D gene: TRBD2; CDR3 protein: CASSTSGGAQTQYF; CDR3 DNA: TGCGCCAGCAGCACTAGCGGGGGGGCCCAGACCCAGTACTTC
V gene: TRBV19; clone size: .; J gene: TRBJ2-2; D gene: TRBD2; CDR3 protein: CASSRTSGNTGELFF; CDR3 DNA: TGTGCCAGTAGTAGGACTAGCGGGAACACCGGGGAGCTGTTTTTT
V gene: TRBV6-5; clone size: .; J gene: TRBJ1-1; D gene: .; CDR3 protein: CASIGTPATEAFF; CDR3 DNA: TGTGCCAGCATCGGGACACCCGCCACTGAAGCTTTCTTT
V gene: TRBV2; clone size: .; J gene: TRBJ1-6; D gene: .; CDR3 protein: CASSPGRVLNSPLHF; CDR3 DNA: TGTGCCAGCAGCCCAGGAAGGGTTCTTAATTCACCCCTCCACTTT
V gene: TRBV24-1; clone size: .; J gene: TRBJ1-2; D gene: .; CDR3 protein: CATSDSGGRPMGYTF; CDR3 DNA: TGTGCCACCAGTGACTCCGGCGGCAGGCCCATGGGCTACACCTTC
V gene: TRBV6-5; clone size: .; J gene: TRBJ1-1; D gene: .; CDR3 protein: CAAGRHEGSEAFF; CDR3 DNA: TGTGCCGCAGGTCGACATGAGGGATCTGAAGCTTTCTTT
V gene: TRBV7-2; clone size: .; J gene: TRBJ1-2; D gene: TRBD1; CDR3 protein: CASSLSTGGYPFYGYTF; CDR3 DNA: TGTGCCAGCAGCTTAAGTACAGGGGGCTACCCGTTCTATGGCTACACCTTC
V gene: TRBV18; clone size: .; J gene: TRBJ2-1; D gene: .; CDR3 protein: CASSPLFPPPPQYNEQFF; CDR3 DNA: TGTGCCAGCTCACCACTCTTTCCCCCTCCTCCCCAATACAATGAGCAGTTCTTC
V gene: TRBV24-1; clone size: .; J gene: TRBJ2-2; D gene: TRBD2; CDR3 protein: CATSKGGLGTTGELFF; CDR3 DNA: TGTGCCACCAGCAAAGGGGGACTAGGAACCACCGGGGAGCTGTTTTTT
V gene: TRBV3-1/TRBV3-2; clone size: .; J gene: TRBJ2-2; D gene: .; CDR3 protein: CASSLHPGEGAGELFF; CDR3 DNA: TGTGCCAGCAGCCTCCACCCCGGGGAAGGGGCCGGGGAGCTGTTTTTT
V gene: TRBV9; clone size: .; J gene: TRBJ2-1; D gene: TRBD2; CDR3 protein: CASSVSLAGDEQFF; CDR3 DNA: TGTGCCAGCAGCGTTAGCCTAGCGGGGGATGAGCAGTTCTTC
V gene: TRBV6-5; clone size: .; J gene: TRBJ1-3; D gene: .; CDR3 protein: CASSFRTAGNTIYF; CDR3 DNA: TGTGCCAGCAGTTTCCGGACAGCTGGTAACACCATATATTTT
V gene: TRBV24-1; clone size: once; J gene: TRBJ1-3; D gene: .; CDR3 protein: CATSDPGTTGNTIYF; CDR3 DNA: TGTGCCACCAGTGACCCCGGGACAACTGGAAACACCATATATTTT
V gene: TRBV19; clone size: few; J gene: TRBJ1-5; D gene: .; CDR3 protein: CASSTLSRGNNQPQHF; CDR3 DNA: TGTGCCAGTAGTACGCTTTCCAGGGGAAACAATCAGCCCCAGCATTTT
V gene: TRBV6-6; clone size: .; J gene: TRBJ1-2; D gene: .; CDR3 protein: CASSPGPSGYTF; CDR3 DNA: TGTGCCAGCAGTCCCGGACCTAGTGGCTACACCTTC
V gene: TRBV5-1; clone size: .; J gene: TRBJ2-1; D gene: TRBD1; CDR3 protein: CASSTGTGGYNEQFF; CDR3 DNA: TGCGCCAGCAGCACAGGGACAGGGGGCTACAATGAGCAGTTCTTC
V gene: TRBV6-5; clone size: .; J gene: TRBJ1-5; D gene: .; CDR3 protein: CASSNPGGGQPQHF; CDR3 DNA: TGTGCCAGCAGCAACCCCGGGGGTGGGCAGCCCCAGCATTTT
V gene: TRBV7-2; clone size: .; J gene: TRBJ1-1; D gene: .; CDR3 protein: CASSLLRAEAFF; CDR3 DNA: TGTGCCAGCAGCTTACTCAGGGCTGAAGCTTTCTTT
V gene: TRBV18; clone size: .; J gene: TRBJ2-5; D gene: .; CDR3 protein: CASSLRYQETQYF; CDR3 DNA: TGTGCCAGCTCACTAAGGTACCAAGAGACCCAGTACTTC
V gene: TRBV6-1; clone size: .; J gene: TRBJ2-2; D gene: .; CDR3 protein: CASSEALGGSANTGELFF; CDR3 DNA: TGTGCCAGCAGTGAAGCGCTAGGAGGCTCTGCGAACACCGGGGAGCTGTTTTTT
V gene: TRBV2; clone size: .; J gene: TRBJ1-5; D gene: .; CDR3 protein: CASSESTLYQPQHF; CDR3 DNA: TGTGCCAGCAGTGAAAGTACATTATATCAGCCCCAGCATTTT
V gene: TRBV3-1/TRBV3-2; clone size: .; J gene: TRBJ2-3; D gene: .; CDR3 protein: CASSLSLGRGADTQYF; CDR3 DNA: TGTGCCAGCAGCCTGTCGCTGGGGCGGGGCGCAGATACGCAGTATTTT
V gene: TRBV23-1; clone size: .; J gene: TRBJ2-4; D gene: TRBD2; CDR3 protein: CASSRGGPEKNIQYF; CDR3 DNA: TGCGCCAGCTCCCGCGGGGGGCCGGAGAAAAACATTCAGTACTTC
V gene: TRBV19; clone size: .; J gene: TRBJ1-2; D gene: .; CDR3 protein: CASSTLQVTASYGYTF; CDR3 DNA: TGTGCCAGTAGTACCTTACAGGTTACGGCGAGCTATGGCTACACCTTC
V gene: TRBV5-1; clone size: .; J gene: TRBJ1-2; D gene: .; CDR3 protein: CASFPVVGALAGYTF; CDR3 DNA: TGCGCCAGCTTCCCTGTGGTAGGGGCGTTGGCTGGCTACACCTTC
V gene: TRBV5-1; clone size: .; J gene: TRBJ2-2; D gene: .; CDR3 protein: CASSLMGPSRAGELFF; CDR3 DNA: TGCGCCAGCAGCCTCATGGGGCCCTCACGCGCCGGGGAGCTGTTTTTT
V gene: TRBV19; clone size: few; J gene: TRBJ1-2; D gene: .; CDR3 protein: CASSIGPGTYGYTF; CDR3 DNA: TGTGCCAGTAGTATAGGCCCAGGGACTTATGGCTACACCTTC
V gene: TRBV3-1/TRBV3-2; clone size: .; J gene: TRBJ1-2; D gene: TRBD1; CDR3 protein: CASSLRRTGGFLGYTF; CDR3 DNA: TGTGCCAGCAGCCTGAGACGGACAGGGGGCTTTCTTGGCTACACCTTC
V gene: TRBV7-2; clone size: .; J gene: TRBJ1-5; D gene: .; CDR3 protein: CASSLDNKGNQPQHF; CDR3 DNA: TGTGCCAGCAGCTTAGACAACAAGGGCAATCAGCCCCAGCATTTT
V gene: TRBV5-6; clone size: .; J gene: TRBJ1-2; D gene: TRBD1; CDR3 protein: CASSSGQQYYGYTF; CDR3 DNA: TGTGCCAGCAGCTCGGGACAGCAGTACTATGGCTACACCTTC
V gene: TRBV2; clone size: once; J gene: TRBJ1-2; D gene: .; CDR3 protein: CASSDNSLTYGYTF; CDR3 DNA: TGTGCCAGCAGTGATAACAGCTTGACCTATGGCTACACCTTC
V gene: TRBV4-3; clone size: once; J gene: TRBJ1-1; D gene: .; CDR3 protein: CASSPGLYTEAFF; CDR3 DNA: TGCGCCAGCAGCCCGGGCCTCTACACTGAAGCTTTCTTT
V gene: TRBV2; clone size: .; J gene: TRBJ2-2; D gene: TRBD1; CDR3 protein: CASKTGTGNTGELFF; CDR3 DNA: TGTGCCAGTAAGACCGGGACAGGGAACACCGGGGAGCTGTTTTTT
V gene: TRBV7-2; clone size: once; J gene: TRBJ1-5; D gene: .; CDR3 protein: CASSSSGGNQPQHF; CDR3 DNA: TGTGCCAGCAGCTCCTCAGGAGGAAATCAGCCCCAGCATTTT
V gene: TRBV5-1; clone size: .; J gene: TRBJ1-5; D gene: .; CDR3 protein: CASSLTGDNQPQHF; CDR3 DNA: TGCGCCAGCAGCTTGACAGGAGACAATCAGCCCCAGCATTTT
V gene: TRBV2; clone size: .; J gene: TRBJ1-5; D gene: TRBD1; CDR3 protein: CASREWIGTDDQPQHF; CDR3 DNA: TGTGCCAGCAGGGAATGGATAGGGACAGACGATCAGCCCCAGCATTTT